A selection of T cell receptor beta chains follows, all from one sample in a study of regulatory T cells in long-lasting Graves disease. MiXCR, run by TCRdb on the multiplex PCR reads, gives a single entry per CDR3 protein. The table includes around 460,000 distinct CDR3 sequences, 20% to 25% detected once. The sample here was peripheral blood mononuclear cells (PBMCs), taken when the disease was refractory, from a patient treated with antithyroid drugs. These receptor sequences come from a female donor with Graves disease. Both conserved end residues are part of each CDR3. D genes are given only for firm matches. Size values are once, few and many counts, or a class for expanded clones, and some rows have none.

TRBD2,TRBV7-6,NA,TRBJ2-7,CASSLEKGLGQYF,TGTGCCAGCAGCTTAGAAAAAGGACTAGGGCAGTACTTC
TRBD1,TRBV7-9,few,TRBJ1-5,CASSLATGGKNQPQHF,TGTGCCAGCAGCTTAGCGACAGGGGGCAAGAATCAGCCCCAGCATTTT
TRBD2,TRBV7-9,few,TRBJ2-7,CASSLSAGVPSEQYF,TGTGCCAGCAGCTTATCCGCGGGAGTTCCATCCGAGCAGTACTTC
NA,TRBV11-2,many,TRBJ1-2,CASSLGVVTRSVNYGYTF,TGTGCCAGCAGCTTAGGGGTCGTTACAAGAAGCGTTAACTATGGCTACACCTTC
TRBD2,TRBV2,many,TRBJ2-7,CASSESGGADYEQYF,TGTGCCAGCAGTGAATCGGGGGGGGCGGACTACGAGCAGTACTTC
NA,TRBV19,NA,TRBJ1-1,CASSISHSLYTEAFF,TGTGCCAGTAGTATATCGCACAGCTTATACACTGAAGCTTTCTTT
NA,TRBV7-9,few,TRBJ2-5,CASSLGPSGRPIGETQYF,TGTGCCAGCAGCTTAGGGCCTTCGGGACGCCCGATAGGAGAGACCCAGTACTTC
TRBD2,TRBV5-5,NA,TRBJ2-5,CASSRTSGRGHETQYF,TGTGCCAGCAGCCGGACTAGCGGGAGGGGTCATGAGACCCAGTACTTC
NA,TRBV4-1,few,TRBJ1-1,CASSQGPEVEAFF,TGCGCCAGCAGCCAAGGGCCAGAAGTGGAAGCTTTCTTT
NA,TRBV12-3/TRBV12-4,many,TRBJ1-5,CASSLEGKPQHF,TGTGCCAGCAGTTTAGAGGGCAAGCCCCAGCATTTT
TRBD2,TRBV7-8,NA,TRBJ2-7,CASSNEREAPYEQYF,TGTGCCAGCAGCAATGAGCGGGAGGCTCCCTACGAGCAGTACTTC
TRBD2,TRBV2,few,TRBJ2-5,CASSALGAGTGETQYF,TGTGCCAGCAGTGCCCTGGGAGCGGGGACCGGGGAGACCCAGTACTTC
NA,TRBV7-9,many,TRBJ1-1,CASSLGERGTEAFF,TGTGCCAGCAGCTTAGGGGAACGGGGCACTGAAGCTTTCTTT
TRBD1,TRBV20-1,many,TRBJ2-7,CSARSYHGQGVTYEQYF,TGCAGTGCTAGATCTTACCATGGACAGGGGGTAACCTACGAGCAGTACTTC
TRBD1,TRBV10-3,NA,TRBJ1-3,CAISGTGNSGNTIYF,TGTGCCATCAGTGGGACAGGGAACTCTGGAAACACCATATATTTT
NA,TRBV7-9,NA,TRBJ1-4,CASTTSIGEKLFF,TGTGCCAGCACAACTTCGATCGGTGAAAAACTGTTTTTT
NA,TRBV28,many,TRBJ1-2,CASSPRGRLNYGYTF,TGTGCCAGCAGTCCCCGGGGACGGTTAAACTATGGCTACACCTTC
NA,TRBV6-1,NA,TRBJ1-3,CASIPSRSERSGNTIYF,TGTGCCAGCATCCCTTCGAGGAGTGAACGCTCTGGAAACACCATATATTTT
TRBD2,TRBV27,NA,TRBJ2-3,CASSVSGRASTDTQYF,TGTGCCAGCAGTGTTAGCGGGAGGGCTAGCACAGATACGCAGTATTTT
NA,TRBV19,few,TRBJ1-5,CASSSPYREQPQHF,TGTGCCAGTAGTAGCCCCTACCGGGAACAGCCCCAGCATTTT
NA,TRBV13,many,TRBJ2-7,CASSLGHTTESSYEQYF,TGTGCCAGCAGTTTGGGACATACGACAGAAAGCTCCTACGAGCAGTACTTC
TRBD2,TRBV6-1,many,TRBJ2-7,CASRTPIIGGRGYYEQYF,TGTGCCAGCAGGACCCCGATAATCGGCGGGAGAGGGTACTATGAGCAGTACTTC
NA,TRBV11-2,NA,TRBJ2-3,CASSIRSQGDTQYF,TGTGCCAGCAGCATTAGAAGTCAGGGGGATACGCAGTATTTT
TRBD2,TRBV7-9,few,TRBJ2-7,CASSLDGLAPEQYF,TGTGCCAGCAGCTTAGATGGACTAGCTCCGGAGCAGTACTTC
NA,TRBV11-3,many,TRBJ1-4,CASSVAPGANEKLFF,TGTGCCAGCAGCGTAGCCCCAGGGGCTAATGAAAAACTGTTTTTT
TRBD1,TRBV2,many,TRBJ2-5,CASKGTGGTRDQYF,TGTGCCAGCAAGGGGACAGGGGGAACCAGGGACCAGTACTTC
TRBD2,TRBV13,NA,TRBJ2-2,CASSPLAAGELFF,TGTGCCAGCAGCCCGCTAGCGGCCGGGGAGCTGTTTTTT
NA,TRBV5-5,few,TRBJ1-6,CASSLRNNNSPLHF,TGTGCCAGCAGCCTCCGGAATAATAATTCACCCCTCCACTTT
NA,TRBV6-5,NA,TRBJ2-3,CASSYSTVRGPPYHHTDTQYF,TGTGCCAGCAGTTACTCGACAGTCAGGGGACCCCCTTATCATCACACAGATACGCAGTATTTT
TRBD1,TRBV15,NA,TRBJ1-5,CATGRAGRGYNQPQHF,TGTGCCACCGGCAGAGCGGGCAGGGGGTACAATCAGCCCCAGCATTTT
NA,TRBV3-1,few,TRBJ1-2,CASRGDDIPYGYTF,TGTGCCAGCAGGGGAGATGACATACCCTATGGCTACACCTTC
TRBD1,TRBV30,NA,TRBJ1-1,CAWSYDRATEAFF,TGTGCCTGGAGTTACGACAGGGCCACTGAAGCTTTCTTT
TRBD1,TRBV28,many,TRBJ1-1,CAGDRDTEAFF,TGTGCCGGCGACAGGGACACTGAAGCTTTCTTT
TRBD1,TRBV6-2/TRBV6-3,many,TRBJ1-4,CASGGGGASNEKLFF,TGTGCCAGCGGCGGAGGGGGCGCGTCTAATGAAAAACTGTTTTTT
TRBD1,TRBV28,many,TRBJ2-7,CASSFSGTGEREQYF,TGTGCCAGCAGTTTTTCCGGGACAGGGGAACGCGAGCAGTACTTC
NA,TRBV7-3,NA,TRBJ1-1,CASSLGGKGNTEAFF,TGTGCCAGCAGCTTGGGGGGGAAAGGGAACACTGAAGCTTTCTTT
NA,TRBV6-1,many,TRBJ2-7,CASSRPSYEQYF,TGTGCCAGCAGTCGGCCCTCCTACGAGCAGTACTTC
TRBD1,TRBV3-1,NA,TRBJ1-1,CASSQDQRTGTGNTEAFF,TGTGCCAGCAGCCAAGACCAGAGAACCGGGACAGGGAACACTGAAGCTTTCTTT